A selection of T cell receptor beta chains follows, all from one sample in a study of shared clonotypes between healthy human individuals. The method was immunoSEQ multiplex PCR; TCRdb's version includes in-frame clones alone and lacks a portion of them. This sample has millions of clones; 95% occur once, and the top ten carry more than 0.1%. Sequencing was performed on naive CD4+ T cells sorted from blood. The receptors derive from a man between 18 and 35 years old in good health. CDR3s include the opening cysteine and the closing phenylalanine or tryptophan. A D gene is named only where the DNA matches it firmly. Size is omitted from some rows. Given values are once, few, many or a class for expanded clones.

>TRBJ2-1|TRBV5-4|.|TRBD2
CASSGLGGSSYNEQFF
TGTGCCAGCAGCGGTCTTGGCGGGAGCTCCTACAATGAGCAGTTCTTC
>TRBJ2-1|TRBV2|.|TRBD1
CASNYRGRNNEQFF
TGTGCCAGCAATTACAGGGGACGGAACAATGAGCAGTTCTTC
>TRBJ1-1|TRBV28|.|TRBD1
CASPPTGTGISNTEAFF
TGTGCCAGCCCTCCAACCGGGACAGGGATAAGTAACACTGAAGCTTTCTTT
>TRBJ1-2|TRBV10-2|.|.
CASSELAGAGYTF
TGCGCCAGCAGTGAGTTGGCAGGGGCTGGCTACACCTTC
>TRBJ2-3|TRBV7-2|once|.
CASSFRGDTQYF
TGTGCCAGCAGCTTCAGGGGAGATACGCAGTATTTT
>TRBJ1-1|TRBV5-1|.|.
CASSLEGRGSTEAFF
TGCGCCAGCAGCTTGGAAGGCAGGGGAAGCACTGAAGCTTTCTTT
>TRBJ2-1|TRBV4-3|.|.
CASSQDYRGNEQFF
TGCGCCAGCAGCCAAGACTATCGGGGAAATGAGCAGTTCTTC
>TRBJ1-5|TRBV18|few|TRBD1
CASSPGTGNQPQHF
TGTGCCAGCTCACCCGGGACAGGGAATCAGCCCCAGCATTTT
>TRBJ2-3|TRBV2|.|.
CASKRLVSTDTQYF
TGTGCCAGCAAACGGCTGGTTAGCACAGATACGCAGTATTTT
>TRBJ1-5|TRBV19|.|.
CASSIGYQPQHF
TGTGCCAGTAGTATAGGGTATCAGCCCCAGCATTTT
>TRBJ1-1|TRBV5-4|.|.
CASSLEGRGYTEAFF
TGTGCCAGCAGCTTGGAGGGCAGGGGATACACTGAAGCTTTCTTT
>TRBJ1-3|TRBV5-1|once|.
CASSPSLEPGNTIYF
TGCGCCAGCAGCCCGAGTCTCGAGCCGGGAAACACCATATATTTT
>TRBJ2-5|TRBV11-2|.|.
CASSLTHVETQYF
TGTGCCAGCAGTCTTACCCATGTTGAGACCCAGTACTTC
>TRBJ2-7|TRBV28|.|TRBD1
CASSGTGSSYEQYF
TGTGCCAGCAGCGGGACAGGGAGCTCCTACGAGCAGTACTTC
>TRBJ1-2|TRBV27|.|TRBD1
CASSSEIPRTGEKENYGYTF
TGTGCCAGCAGTTCCGAAATCCCTAGGACAGGGGAGAAGGAGAACTATGGCTACACCTTC
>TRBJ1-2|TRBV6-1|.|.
CASSEAGGGWGYGYTF
TGTGCCAGCAGTGAAGCCGGGGGAGGATGGGGCTATGGCTACACCTTC
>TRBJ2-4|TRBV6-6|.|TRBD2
CASTMTSGGNIQYF
TGTGCCAGCACAATGACTAGCGGAGGAAACATTCAGTACTTC
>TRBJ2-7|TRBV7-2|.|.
CASSLTPTAYEQYF
TGTGCCAGCAGCTTAACACCGACAGCCTACGAGCAGTACTTC
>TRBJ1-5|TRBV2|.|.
CASSGDSNQPQHF
TGTGCCAGCAGTGGGGACAGCAATCAGCCCCAGCATTTT
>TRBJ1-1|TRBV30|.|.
CAWTPGNTEAFF
TGTGCCTGGACCCCAGGGAACACTGAAGCTTTCTTT
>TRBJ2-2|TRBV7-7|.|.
CASSLSTSTGELFF
TGTGCTAGCAGCCTTAGCACAAGCACCGGGGAGCTGTTTTTT
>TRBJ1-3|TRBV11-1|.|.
CASSRDGASGNTIYF
TGTGCCAGCAGTAGGGACGGGGCCTCTGGAAACACCATATATTTT
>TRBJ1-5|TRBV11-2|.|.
CASSPGVTPQHF
TGTGCCAGCAGCCCCGGGGTCACGCCCCAGCATTTT
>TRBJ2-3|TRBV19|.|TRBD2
CASSRRGDVYTQYF
TGTGCCAGTAGTCGCCGGGGGGACGTTTATACGCAGTATTTT
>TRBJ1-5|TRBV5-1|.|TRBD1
CASSGTGDENQPQHF
TGCGCCAGCAGCGGGACAGGGGACGAAAATCAGCCCCAGCATTTT
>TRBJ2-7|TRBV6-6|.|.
CASSYDSGVTYEQYF
TGTGCCAGCAGTTACGACTCAGGGGTTACCTACGAGCAGTACTTC